This T cell receptor beta chain was retrieved from a study of OX40 agonist ivuxolimab in advanced cancers. About the research overall: Each patient was given ivuxolimab into a vein every 2 weeks, at 0.01 to 10 mg/kg. The study's findings and limits: Patients with a partial response at 0.1-3.0 mg/kg had among the lowest clonal expansion.

Trimming removed 0 bases from V and 2 bases from J, with 10 bases in between. Germline V lookup: CDR1 SGHNT, CDR2 YENEEA. The CDR3 is 15 residues long. Clones were sequenced by immunoSEQ multiplex PCR, and TCRdb holds only the in-frame ones, with some missing. The sample lists under 25,000 clones; more than 80% were seen once. As concerns this clone: Its antigen is not identified.

The sample consisted of CD4+ or CD8+ T cells sorted from blood, taken in a trial of the OX40 agonist ivuxolimab. This chain links TRBV11-3 with TRBJ1-1; D not resolved. This receptor was taken from an adult with an advanced solid tumor such as melanoma, head and neck, liver or kidney cancer. The CDR3 here is CASSLEGGFNTEAFF. In DNA form, the CDR3 reads TGTGCCAGCAGCTTAGAGGGCGGGTTCAACACTGAAGCTTTCTTT.